This TCR beta chain came from a study of identical twins. Trimming cost V 9 bases and J 0 bases; bases outside gene matches: 6. The length of the CDR3 is 15 residues. CDR1 and CDR2 (germline): LNHDA, SQIVND (reference sequence). From the 5' RACE reads, TCRdb called clonotypes with MiXCR, one entry per CDR3 protein. The data contain fewer than 900,000 distinct CDR3 sequences, 18% of them singletons. The same specimen was also included in a second study, on T cells expressing NK-cell markers. From that report: Leadership of the CD3+CD56-NKG2C+ fraction also belonged to these clonotypes in several donors.

The source of this sequence is a young woman in good health. Sequencing was carried out using PBMCs. The chain links TRBV19 to TRBJ1-1, with 11 positions matching TRBD1. The CDR3 spells CASRDRGFVNTEAFF. As DNA, the CDR3 is TGTGCCAGCCGGGACAGGGGGTTTGTGAACACTGAAGCTTTCTTT.